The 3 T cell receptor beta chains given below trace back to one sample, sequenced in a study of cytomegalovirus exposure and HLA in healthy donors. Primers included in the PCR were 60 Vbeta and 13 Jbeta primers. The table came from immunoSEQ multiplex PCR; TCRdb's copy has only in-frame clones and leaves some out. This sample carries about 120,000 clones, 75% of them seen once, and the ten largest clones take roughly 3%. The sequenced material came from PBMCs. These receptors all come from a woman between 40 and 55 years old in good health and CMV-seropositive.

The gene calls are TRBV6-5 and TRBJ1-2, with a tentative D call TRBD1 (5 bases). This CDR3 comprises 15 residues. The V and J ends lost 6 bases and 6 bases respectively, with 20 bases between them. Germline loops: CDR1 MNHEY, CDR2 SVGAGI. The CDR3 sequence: CASSSPHGGGNGYTF. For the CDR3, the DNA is TGTGCCAGCAGCTCCCCGCACGGGGGTGGTAATGGCTACACCTTC.

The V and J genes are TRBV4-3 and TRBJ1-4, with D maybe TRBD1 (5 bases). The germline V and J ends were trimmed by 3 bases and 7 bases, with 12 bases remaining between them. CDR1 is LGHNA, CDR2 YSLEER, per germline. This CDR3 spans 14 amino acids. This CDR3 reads CASSQRRGGEKLFF. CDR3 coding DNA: TGCGCCAGCAGCCAGAGGCGGGGGGGTGAAAAACTGTTTTTT.

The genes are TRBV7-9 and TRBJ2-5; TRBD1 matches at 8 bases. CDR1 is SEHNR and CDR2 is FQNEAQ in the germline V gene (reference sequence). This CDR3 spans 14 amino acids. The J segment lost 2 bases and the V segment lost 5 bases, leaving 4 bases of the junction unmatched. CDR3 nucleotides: TGTGCCAGCAGCCTGGGACAGGCTCAAGAGACCCAGTACTTC. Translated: CASSLGQAQETQYF.